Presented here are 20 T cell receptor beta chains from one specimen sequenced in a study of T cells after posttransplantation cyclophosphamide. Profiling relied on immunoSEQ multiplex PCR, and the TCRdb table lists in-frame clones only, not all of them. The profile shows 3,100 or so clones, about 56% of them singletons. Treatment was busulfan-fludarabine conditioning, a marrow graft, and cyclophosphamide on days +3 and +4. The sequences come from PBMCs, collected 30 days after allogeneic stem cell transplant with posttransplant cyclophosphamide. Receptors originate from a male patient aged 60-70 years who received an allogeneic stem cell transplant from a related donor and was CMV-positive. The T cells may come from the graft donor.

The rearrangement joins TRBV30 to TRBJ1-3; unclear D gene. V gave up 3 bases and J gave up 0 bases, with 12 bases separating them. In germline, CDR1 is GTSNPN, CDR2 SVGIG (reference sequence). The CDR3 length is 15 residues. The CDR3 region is CAWRGRIGSGNTIYF. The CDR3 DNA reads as TGTGCCTGGAGGGGCCGGATCGGCTCTGGAAACACCATATATTTT.

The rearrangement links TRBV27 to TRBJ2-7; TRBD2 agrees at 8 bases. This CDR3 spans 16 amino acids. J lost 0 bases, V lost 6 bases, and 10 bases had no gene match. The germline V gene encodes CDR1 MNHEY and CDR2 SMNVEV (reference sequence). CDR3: CASSYFRGGSSYEQYF. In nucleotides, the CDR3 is TGTGCCAGCAGCTACTTCCGGGGGGGAAGCTCCTACGAGCAGTACTTC.

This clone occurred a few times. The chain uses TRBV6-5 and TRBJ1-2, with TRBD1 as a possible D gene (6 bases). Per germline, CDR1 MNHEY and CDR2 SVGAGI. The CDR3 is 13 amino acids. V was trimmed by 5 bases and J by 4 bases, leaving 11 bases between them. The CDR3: CASSLDSSYGYTF. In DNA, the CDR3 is TGTGCCAGCAGTCTGGACAGCAGCTATGGCTACACCTTC.

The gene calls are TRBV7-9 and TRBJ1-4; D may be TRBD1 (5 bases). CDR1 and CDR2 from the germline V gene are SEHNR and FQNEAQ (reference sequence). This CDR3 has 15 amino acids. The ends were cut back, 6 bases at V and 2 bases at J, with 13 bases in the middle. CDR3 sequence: CASSAMGGTNEKLFF. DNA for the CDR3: TGTGCCAGCAGTGCAATGGGGGGGACTAATGAAAAACTGTTTTTT. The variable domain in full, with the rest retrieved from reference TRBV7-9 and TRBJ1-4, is DTGVSQNPRHKITKRGQNVTFRCDPISEHNRLYWYRQTLGQGPEFLTYFQNEAQLEKSRLLSDRFSAERPKGSFSTLEIQRTEQGDSAMYLCASSAMGGTNEKLFFGSGTQLSVL.

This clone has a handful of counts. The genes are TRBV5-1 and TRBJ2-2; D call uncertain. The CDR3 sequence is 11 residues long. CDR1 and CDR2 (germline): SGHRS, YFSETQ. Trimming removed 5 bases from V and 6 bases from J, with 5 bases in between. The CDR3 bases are TGCGCCAGCAGGAGGTCCGGGGAGCTGTTTTTT. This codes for CASRRSGELFF.

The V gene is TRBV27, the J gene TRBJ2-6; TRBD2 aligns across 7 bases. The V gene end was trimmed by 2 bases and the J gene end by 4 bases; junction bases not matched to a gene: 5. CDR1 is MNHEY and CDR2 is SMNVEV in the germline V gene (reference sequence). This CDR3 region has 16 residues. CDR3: CASSLRGVWGANVLTF. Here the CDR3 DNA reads TGTGCCAGCAGTTTACGGGGGGTATGGGGGGCCAACGTCCTGACTTTC.

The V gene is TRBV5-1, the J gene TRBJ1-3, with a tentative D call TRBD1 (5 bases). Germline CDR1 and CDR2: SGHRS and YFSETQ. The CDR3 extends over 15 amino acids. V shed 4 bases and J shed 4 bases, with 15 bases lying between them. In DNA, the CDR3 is TGCGCCAGCAGCGTAGGGACTCTTGGAGGAAACACCATATATTTT. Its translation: CASSVGTLGGNTIYF.

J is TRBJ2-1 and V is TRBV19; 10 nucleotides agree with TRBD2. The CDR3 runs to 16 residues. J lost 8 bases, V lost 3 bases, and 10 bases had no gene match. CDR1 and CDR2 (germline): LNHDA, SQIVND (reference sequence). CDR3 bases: TGTGCCAGTAGTATTACGGCTAGCGGGAGTTGGTATGAGCAGTTCTTC. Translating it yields CASSITASGSWYEQFF.

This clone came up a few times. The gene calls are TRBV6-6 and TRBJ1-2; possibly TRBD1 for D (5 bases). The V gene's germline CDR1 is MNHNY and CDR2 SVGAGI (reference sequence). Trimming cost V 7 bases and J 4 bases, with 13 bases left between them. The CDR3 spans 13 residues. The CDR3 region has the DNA TGTGCCAGCATCCTAGACAGAGCCTATGGCTACACCTTC. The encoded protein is CASILDRAYGYTF.

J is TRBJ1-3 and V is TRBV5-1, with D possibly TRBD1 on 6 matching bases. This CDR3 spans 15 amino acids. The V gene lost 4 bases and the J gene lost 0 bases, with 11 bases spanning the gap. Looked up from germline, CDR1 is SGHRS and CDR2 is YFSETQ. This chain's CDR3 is CASSIGGVSGNTIYF. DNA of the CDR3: TGCGCCAGCAGCATAGGGGGGGTCTCTGGAAACACCATATATTTT. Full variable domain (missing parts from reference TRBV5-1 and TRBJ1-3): KAGVTQTPRYLIKTRGQQVTLSCSPISGHRSVSWYQQTPGQGLQFLFEYFSETQRNKGNFPGRFSGRQFSNSRSEMNVSTLELGDSALYLCASSIGGVSGNTIYFGEGSWLTVV.

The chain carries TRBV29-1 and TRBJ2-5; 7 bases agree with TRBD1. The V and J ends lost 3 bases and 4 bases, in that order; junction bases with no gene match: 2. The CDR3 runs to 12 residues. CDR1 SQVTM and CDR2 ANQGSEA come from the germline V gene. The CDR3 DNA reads TGCAGCGTTGATAAGGGGGCAGAGACCCAGTACTTC. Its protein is CSVDKGAETQYF.

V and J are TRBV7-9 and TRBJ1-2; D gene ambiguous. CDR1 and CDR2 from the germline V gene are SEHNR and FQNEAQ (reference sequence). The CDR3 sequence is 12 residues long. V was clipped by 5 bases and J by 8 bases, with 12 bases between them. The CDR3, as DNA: TGTGCCAGCAGCCCTGCGAATCGCGGCTACACCTTC. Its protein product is CASSPANRGYTF.

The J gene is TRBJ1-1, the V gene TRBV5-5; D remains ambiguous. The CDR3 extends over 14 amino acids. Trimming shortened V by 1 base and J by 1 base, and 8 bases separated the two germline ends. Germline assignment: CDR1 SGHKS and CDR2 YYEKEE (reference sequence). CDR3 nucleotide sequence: TGTGCCAGCAGCTTGTCTCCGTCGAACACTGAAGCTTTCTTT. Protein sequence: CASSLSPSNTEAFF.

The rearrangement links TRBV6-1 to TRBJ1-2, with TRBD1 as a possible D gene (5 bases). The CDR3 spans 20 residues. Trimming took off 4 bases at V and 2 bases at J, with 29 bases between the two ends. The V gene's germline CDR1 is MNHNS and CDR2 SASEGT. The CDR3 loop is CASSGFAWAGRWPVNYGYTF. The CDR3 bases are TGTGCCAGCAGTGGATTCGCCTGGGCAGGGAGGTGGCCAGTAAACTATGGCTACACCTTC.

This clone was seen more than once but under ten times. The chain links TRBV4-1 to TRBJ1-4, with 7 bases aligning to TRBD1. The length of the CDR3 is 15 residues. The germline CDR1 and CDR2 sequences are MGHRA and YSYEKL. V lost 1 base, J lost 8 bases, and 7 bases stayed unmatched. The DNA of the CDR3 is TGCGCCAGCAGCCAAGGGGGACAGAAATCCGAAAAACTGTTTTTT. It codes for CASSQGGQKSEKLFF.

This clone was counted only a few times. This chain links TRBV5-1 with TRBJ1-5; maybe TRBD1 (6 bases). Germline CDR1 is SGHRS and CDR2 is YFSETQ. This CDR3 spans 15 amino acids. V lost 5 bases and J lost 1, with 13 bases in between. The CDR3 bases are TGCGCCAGCAGTAGGTCGGGGGGCAGCAATCAGCCCCAGCATTTT. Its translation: CASSRSGGSNQPQHF.

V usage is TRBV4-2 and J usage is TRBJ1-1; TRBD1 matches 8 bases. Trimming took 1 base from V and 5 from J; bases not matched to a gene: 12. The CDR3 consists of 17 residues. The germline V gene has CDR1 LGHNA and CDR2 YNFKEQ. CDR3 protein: CASSQGAGRGRGTEAFF. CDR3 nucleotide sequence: TGTGCCAGCAGCCAAGGAGCCGGCAGGGGGCGAGGTACTGAAGCTTTCTTT.

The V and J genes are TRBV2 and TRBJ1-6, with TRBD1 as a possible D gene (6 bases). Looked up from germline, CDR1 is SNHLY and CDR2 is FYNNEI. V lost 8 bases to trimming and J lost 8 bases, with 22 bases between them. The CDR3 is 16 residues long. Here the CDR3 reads CASLGSSGAGDSPLHF. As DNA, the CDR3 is TGTGCCAGCTTAGGTAGTTCAGGGGCCGGCGATTCACCCCTCCACTTT.

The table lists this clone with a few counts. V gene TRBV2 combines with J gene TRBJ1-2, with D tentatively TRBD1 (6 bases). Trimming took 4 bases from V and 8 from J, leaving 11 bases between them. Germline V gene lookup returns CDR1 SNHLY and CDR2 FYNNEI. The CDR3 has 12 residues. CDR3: CASSGDRWGYTF. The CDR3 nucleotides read TGTGCCAGCAGTGGAGACAGGTGGGGCTACACCTTC. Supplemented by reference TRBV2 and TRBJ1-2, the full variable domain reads EPEVTQTPSHQVTQMGQEVILRCVPISNHLYFYWYRQILGQKVEFLVSFYNNEISEKSEIFDDQFSVERPDGSNFTLKIRSTKLEDSAMYFCASSGDRWGYTFGSGTRLTVV.

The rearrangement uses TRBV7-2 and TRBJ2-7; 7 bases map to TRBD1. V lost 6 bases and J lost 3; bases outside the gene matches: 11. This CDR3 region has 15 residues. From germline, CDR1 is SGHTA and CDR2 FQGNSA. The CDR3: CASRRQGGALYEQYF. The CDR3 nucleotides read TGTGCCAGCAGGAGACAGGGCGGAGCTCTCTACGAGCAGTACTTC.